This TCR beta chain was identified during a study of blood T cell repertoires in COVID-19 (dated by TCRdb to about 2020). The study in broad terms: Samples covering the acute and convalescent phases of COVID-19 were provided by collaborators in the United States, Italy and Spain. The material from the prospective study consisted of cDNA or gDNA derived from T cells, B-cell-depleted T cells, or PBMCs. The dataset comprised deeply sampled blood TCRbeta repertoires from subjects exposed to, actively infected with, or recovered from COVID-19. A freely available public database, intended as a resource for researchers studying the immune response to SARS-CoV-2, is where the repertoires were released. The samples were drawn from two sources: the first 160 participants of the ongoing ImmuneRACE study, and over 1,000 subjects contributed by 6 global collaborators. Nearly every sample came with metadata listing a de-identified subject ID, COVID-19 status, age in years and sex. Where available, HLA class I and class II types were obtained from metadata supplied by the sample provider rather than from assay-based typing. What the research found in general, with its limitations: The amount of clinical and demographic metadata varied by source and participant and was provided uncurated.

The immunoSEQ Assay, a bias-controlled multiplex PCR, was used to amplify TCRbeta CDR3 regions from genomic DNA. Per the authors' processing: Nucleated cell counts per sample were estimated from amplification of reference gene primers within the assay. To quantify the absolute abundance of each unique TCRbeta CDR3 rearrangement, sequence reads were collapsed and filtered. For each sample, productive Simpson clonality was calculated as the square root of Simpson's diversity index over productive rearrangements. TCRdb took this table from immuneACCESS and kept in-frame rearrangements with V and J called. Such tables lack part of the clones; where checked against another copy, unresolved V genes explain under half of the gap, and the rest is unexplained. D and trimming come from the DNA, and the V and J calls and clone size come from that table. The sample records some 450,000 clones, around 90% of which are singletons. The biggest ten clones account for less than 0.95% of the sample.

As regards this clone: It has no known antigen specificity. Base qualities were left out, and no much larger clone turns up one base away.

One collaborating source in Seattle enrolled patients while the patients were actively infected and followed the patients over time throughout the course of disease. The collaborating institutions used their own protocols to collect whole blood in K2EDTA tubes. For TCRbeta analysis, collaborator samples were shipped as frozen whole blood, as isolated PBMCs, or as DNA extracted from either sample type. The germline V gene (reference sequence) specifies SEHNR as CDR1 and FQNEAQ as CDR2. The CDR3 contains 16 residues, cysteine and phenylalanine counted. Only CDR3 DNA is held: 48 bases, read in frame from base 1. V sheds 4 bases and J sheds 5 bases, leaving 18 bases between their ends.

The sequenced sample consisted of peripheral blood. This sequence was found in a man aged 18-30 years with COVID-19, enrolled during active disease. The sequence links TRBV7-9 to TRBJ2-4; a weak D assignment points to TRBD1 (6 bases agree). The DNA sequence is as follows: TGTGCCAGCAGCTCCAACATTGTGGGGGCGCAAAACATTCAGTACTTC. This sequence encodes CASSSNIVGAQNIQYF.